The entry that follows covers one T cell receptor (beta chain) sequence. Its antigen is unidentified. A junction boundary mismatches the germline segment, possibly from a read error. Random-hexamer reverse transcription was applied to roughly 0.5 to 1 ug RNA. By means of immunoSEQ multiplex PCR, TCR beta CDR3 spanning 54 Vbeta and 13 Jbeta underwent amplification. TCRdb analysed the immunoSEQ multiplex PCR reads with MiXCR anew, one entry per CDR3 protein. The sample yields a few hundred thousand distinct CDR3 sequences, about 90% seen once. Peripheral blood CD8+ and CD4+ T cells were profiled by TCR beta sequencing. Isolation of CD8+ and CD4+ T cells was performed negatively, whereas enrichment of TEMRA cells was done by FACS. The data were obtained in a study of CD8 T cells in Susac syndrome. General study results and limits: That the number of individuals in its TCR sequencing and HLA analysis was relatively small was acknowledged by the study.

Germline assignment: CDR1 SNHLY and CDR2 FYNNEI. The CDR3 has 14 amino acids. Sequencing was done on a sample of CD4+ T cells from PBMCs. The chain carries TRBV2 and TRBJ2-7; 9 bases match TRBD2. The source of this sequence is a human donor with multiple sclerosis. The CDR3 DNA sequence: TGTGCCAGCACAGCGACTAGCGGTTGGTTGGTAGGGACCTTC. This translates into CASTATSGWLVGTF.